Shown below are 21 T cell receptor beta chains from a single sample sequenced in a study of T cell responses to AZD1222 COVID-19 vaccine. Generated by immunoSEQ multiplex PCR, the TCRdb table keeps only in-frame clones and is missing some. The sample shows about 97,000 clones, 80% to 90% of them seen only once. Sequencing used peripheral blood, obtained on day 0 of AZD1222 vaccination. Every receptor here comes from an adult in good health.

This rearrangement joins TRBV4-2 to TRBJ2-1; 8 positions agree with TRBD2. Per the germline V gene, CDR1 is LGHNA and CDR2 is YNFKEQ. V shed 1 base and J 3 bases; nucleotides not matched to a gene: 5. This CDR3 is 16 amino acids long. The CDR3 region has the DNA TGTGCCAGCAGCCAAGGCCGCGGGAGGAACTACAATGAGCAGTTCTTC. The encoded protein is CASSQGRGRNYNEQFF.

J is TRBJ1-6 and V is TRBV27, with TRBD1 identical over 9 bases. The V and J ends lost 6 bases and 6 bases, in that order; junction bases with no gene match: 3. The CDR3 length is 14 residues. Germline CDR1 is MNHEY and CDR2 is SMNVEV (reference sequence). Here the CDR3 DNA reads TGTGCCAGCAGGGGGACAGGGACTAATTCACCCCTCCACTTT. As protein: CASRGTGTNSPLHF.

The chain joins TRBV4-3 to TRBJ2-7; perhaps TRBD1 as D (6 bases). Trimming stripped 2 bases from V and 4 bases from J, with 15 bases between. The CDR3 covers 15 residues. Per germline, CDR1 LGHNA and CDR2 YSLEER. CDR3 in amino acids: CASSQRPDRRYEQYF. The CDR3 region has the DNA TGCGCCAGCAGCCAAAGGCCCGACAGGAGATACGAGCAGTACTTC.

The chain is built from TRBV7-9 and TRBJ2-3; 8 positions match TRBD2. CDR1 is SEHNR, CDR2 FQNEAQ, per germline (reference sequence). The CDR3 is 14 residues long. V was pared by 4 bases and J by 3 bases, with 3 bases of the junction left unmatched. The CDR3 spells CASSYRGGTDTQYF. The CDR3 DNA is TGTGCCAGCAGCTACCGGGGGGGGACAGATACGCAGTATTTT. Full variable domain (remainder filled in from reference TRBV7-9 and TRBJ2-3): DTGVSQNPRHKITKRGQNVTFRCDPISEHNRLYWYRQTLGQGPEFLTYFQNEAQLEKSRLLSDRFSAERPKGSFSTLEIQRTEQGDSAMYLCASSYRGGTDTQYFGPGTRLTVL.

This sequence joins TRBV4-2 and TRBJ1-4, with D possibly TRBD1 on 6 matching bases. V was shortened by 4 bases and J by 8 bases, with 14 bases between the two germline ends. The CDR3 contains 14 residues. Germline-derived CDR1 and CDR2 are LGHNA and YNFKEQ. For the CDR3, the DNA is TGTGCCAGCAGCCCAAAGGAGGGGGAAGAAAAACTGTTTTTT. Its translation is CASSPKEGEEKLFF.

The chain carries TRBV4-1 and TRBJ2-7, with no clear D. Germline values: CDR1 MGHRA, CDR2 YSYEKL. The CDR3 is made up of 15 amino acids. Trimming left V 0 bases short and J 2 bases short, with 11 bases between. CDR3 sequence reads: CASSQERGLPYEQYF. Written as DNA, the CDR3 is TGCGCCAGCAGCCAAGAGAGAGGTCTGCCCTACGAGCAGTACTTC.

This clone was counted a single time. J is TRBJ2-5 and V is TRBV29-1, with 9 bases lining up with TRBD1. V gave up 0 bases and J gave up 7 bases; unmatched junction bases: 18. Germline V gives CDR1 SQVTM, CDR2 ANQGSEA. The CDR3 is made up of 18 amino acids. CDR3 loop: CSVEDNRGPTGGSGTQYF. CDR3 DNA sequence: TGCAGCGTTGAAGATAATCGGGGACCCACAGGGGGCTCGGGGACCCAGTACTTC.

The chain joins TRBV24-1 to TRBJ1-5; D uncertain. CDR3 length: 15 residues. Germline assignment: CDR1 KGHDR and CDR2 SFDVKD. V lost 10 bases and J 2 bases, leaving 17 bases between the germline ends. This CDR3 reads CATQTSLMGNQPQHF. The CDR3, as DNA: TGTGCCACACAGACATCATTGATGGGCAATCAGCCCCAGCATTTT.

The DNA of the CDR3 is TGTGCCAGCAACGGACAGGGCGAGAGAACCTACGAGCAGTACTTC. It specifies CASNGQGERTYEQYF. The chain employs TRBV28 and TRBJ2-7; 8 bases are shared with TRBD1. The V gene's germline CDR1 is MDHEN and CDR2 SYDVKM. There are 15 residues in the CDR3. J lost 2 bases, V lost 7 bases, and 10 bases had no gene match.

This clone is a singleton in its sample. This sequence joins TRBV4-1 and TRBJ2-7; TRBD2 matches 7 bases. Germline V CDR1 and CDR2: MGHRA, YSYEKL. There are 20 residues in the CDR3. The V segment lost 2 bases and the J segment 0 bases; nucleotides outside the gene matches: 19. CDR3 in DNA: TGCGCCAGCAGCCAACATCGAATAGGGCCCCTAGCGGTAGCCTCCTACGAGCAGTACTTC. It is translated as CASSQHRIGPLAVASYEQYF.

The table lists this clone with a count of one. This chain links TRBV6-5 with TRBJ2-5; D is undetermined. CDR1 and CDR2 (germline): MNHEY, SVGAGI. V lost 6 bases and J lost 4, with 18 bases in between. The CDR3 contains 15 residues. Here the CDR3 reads CASSSGPARRETQYF. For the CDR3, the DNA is TGTGCCAGCAGCTCCGGACCAGCGAGGAGAGAGACCCAGTACTTC.

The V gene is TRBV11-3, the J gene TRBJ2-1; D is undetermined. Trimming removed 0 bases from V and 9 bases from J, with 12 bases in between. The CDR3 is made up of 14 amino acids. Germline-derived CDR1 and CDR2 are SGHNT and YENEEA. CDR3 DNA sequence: TGTGCCAGCAGCTTAGAACGGGCCTCGGGTGAGCAGTTCTTC. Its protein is CASSLERASGEQFF.

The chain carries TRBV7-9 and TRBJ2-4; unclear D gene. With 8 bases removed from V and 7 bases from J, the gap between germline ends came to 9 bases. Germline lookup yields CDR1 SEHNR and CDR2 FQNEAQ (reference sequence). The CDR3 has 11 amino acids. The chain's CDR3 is CASQVGNIQYF. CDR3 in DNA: TGTGCCAGCCAAGTCGGGAACATTCAGTACTTC.

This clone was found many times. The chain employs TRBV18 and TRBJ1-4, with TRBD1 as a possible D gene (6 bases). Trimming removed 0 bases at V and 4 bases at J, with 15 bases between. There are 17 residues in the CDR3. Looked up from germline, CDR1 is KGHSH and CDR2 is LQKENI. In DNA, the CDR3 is TGTGCCAGCTCACCACCGATCACGGACAGCTTTAATGAAAAACTGTTTTTT. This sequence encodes CASSPPITDSFNEKLFF.

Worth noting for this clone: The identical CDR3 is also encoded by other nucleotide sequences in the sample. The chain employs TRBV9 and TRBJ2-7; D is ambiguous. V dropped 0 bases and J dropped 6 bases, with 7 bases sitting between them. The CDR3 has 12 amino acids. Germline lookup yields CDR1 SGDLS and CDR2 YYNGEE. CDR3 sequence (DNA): TGTGCCAGCAGCGTAGGGGTGGGCGAGCAGTACTTC. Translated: CASSVGVGEQYF.

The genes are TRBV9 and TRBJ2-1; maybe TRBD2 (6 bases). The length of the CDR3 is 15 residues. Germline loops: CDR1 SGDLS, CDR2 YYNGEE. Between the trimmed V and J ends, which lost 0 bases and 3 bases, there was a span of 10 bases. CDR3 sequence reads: CASSVAIGSYNEQFF. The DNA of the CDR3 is TGTGCCAGCAGCGTAGCGATCGGGAGCTACAATGAGCAGTTCTTC.

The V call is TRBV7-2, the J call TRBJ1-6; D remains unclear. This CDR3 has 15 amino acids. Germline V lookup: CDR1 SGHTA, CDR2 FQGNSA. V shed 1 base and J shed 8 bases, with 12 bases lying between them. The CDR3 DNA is TGTGCCAGCAGCTTAGGGCGGCCAAGGGATTCACCCCTCCACTTT. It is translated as CASSLGRPRDSPLHF.

The CDR3 DNA sequence: TGCGCCAGCAGCTGGAAGGGGCCGTTCGACGGGGAGCTGTTTTTT. Protein: CASSWKGPFDGELFF. The J gene is TRBJ2-2, the V gene TRBV5-1, with D perhaps TRBD1 (5 bases). CDR1 SGHRS and CDR2 YFSETQ come from the germline V gene. V was shortened by 3 bases and J by 7 bases, with 16 bases between the two germline ends. This CDR3 comprises 15 residues.

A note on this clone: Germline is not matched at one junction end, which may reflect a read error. The CDR3 sequence: CASSLQIRGTVSEF. CDR3 coding DNA: TGTGCCAGTAGTCTCCAAATTAGGGGGACAGTCTCCGAATTT. The genes are TRBV19 and TRBJ1-1; TRBD1 matches at 7 bases. CDR1 and CDR2 (germline): LNHDA, SQIVND (reference sequence). The CDR3 length is 14 residues.

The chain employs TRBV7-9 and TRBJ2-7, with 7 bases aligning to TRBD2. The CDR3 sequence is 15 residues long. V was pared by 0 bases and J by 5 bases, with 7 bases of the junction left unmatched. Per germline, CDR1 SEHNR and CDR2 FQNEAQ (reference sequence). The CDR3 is CASSLAGSGVHEQYF. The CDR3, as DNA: TGTGCCAGCAGCTTAGCGGGAAGCGGGGTCCACGAGCAGTACTTC. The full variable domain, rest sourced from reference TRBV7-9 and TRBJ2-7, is DTGVSQNPRHKITKRGQNVTFRCDPISEHNRLYWYRQTLGQGPEFLTYFQNEAQLEKSRLLSDRFSAERPKGSFSTLEIQRTEQGDSAMYLCASSLAGSGVHEQYFGPGTRLTVT.

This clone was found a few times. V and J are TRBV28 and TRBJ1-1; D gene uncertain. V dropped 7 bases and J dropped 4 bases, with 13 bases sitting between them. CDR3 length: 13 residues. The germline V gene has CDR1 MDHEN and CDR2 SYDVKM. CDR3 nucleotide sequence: TGTGCCAGCACCCGGTGGCCAGGCACTGAAGCTTTCTTT. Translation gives CASTRWPGTEAFF.